The present entry profiles one T cell receptor (beta chain) with its context. What it recognizes is unknown. Cell sorting via CD45RO/CCR7/CD25/CD127/CD95/CD27 was performed to obtain CD4+ naive, central memory, regulatory and stem cell-like memory cells. The data originate from a study of beta chain features in type 1 diabetes. Findings of the study overall: Comparison showed that naive, central memory and Treg TCRB repertoires appeared more similar among patients than among healthy donors. Researchers report that Type 1 diabetes patients had moderately but significantly shorter TCRB CDR3s across all four CD4+ subsets.

Expressed TCRB transcripts were sequenced because the entire RNA isolate underwent reverse transcription. Measured with immunoSEQ multiplex PCR; TCRdb has only the in-frame clones, and not every one. The data contain approximately 20,000 clones, more than 45% of them singletons. The CDR3 length is 19 residues. The V segment lost 3 bases and the J segment 2 bases; nucleotides outside the gene matches: 15. The V gene's germline CDR1 is MNHNS and CDR2 SASEGT. The origin of this receptor is a man between 18 and 35 years old with type 1 diabetes. The chain recombines TRBV6-1 with TRBJ2-2; 7 bases line up with TRBD2. The specimen sequenced was stem cell memory CD4+ T cells from blood. This chain's CDR3 is CASSDVVAGAFTNTGELFF. For the CDR3, the DNA is TGTGCCAGCAGTGACGTGGTGGCGGGAGCTTTCACAAACACCGGGGAGCTGTTTTTT.